What follows are 32 T cell receptor beta chains derived from one specimen sequenced in a study of cytomegalovirus exposure and HLA in healthy donors. The PCR had 60 Vbeta and 13 Jbeta primers. TCRdb keeps only in-frame clones here, not all; method: immunoSEQ multiplex PCR. Among under 100,000 clones, 65% to 80% were seen once, and the ten largest hold over 12%. The source material was PBMCs. The receptors were sampled from a woman between 50 and 59 years old in good health and CMV-seropositive.

In the case of this clone: One junction end disagrees with the germline gene, perhaps due to a read error. The sample carries other DNA sequences with the same CDR3. The V and J genes are TRBV28 and TRBJ2-2; unclear D gene. Germline V gene sequence: CDR1 MDHEN, CDR2 SYDVKM. The CDR3 totals 14 residues. The CDR3 DNA is TGTGCCAGCAGTCGACACGGAAACACTGGGGAGCTGTTTTTT. It translates to CASSRHGNTGELFF.

This rearrangement joins TRBV27 to TRBJ1-5; D gene uncertain. In germline, CDR1 is MNHEY, CDR2 SMNVEV (reference sequence). This CDR3 is 11 amino acids long. Trimming stripped 8 bases from V and 4 bases from J, with 6 bases between. The CDR3 nucleotides read TGTGCCAGCGGCGGGAATCAGCCCCAGCATTTT. Protein product: CASGGNQPQHF.

This chain uses TRBV7-9 with TRBJ2-2; 9 bases align to TRBD1. The CDR3 is made up of 15 amino acids. Germline V CDR1 and CDR2: SEHNR, FQNEAQ (reference sequence). V lost 4 bases and J lost 0; bases outside the gene matches: 0. For the CDR3, the DNA is TGTGCCAGCAGCTGGACAGGGGCGAACACCGGGGAGCTGTTTTTT. This gives the protein CASSWTGANTGELFF. Supplemented by reference TRBV7-9 and TRBJ2-2, the full variable domain reads DTGVSQNPRHKITKRGQNVTFRCDPISEHNRLYWYRQTLGQGPEFLTYFQNEAQLEKSRLLSDRFSAERPKGSFSTLEIQRTEQGDSAMYLCASSWTGANTGELFFGEGSRLTVL.

This clone was counted a few times. An end of the junction does not agree with germline; a read error may underlie this. V is TRBV6-6 and J is TRBJ2-4, with a weak D call TRBD1 (6 bases). The CDR3 is made up of 16 amino acids. CDR1 and CDR2 (germline): MNHNY, SVGAGI (reference sequence). In DNA form, the CDR3 reads TGTGCCAGCAATTACTCGAAGGCAGGGGTGGAAAACATTCAGTACTTC. Its protein is CASNYSKAGVENIQYF.

This clone has only one observation. The chain carries TRBV7-8 and TRBJ1-2, with 11 bases that match TRBD1. The CDR3 totals 16 residues. The germline V gene encodes CDR1 SGHVS and CDR2 FQNEAQ. J lost 7 bases, V lost 8 bases, and 15 bases had no gene match. The CDR3 region has the DNA TGTGCCAGCTCCTATTCAAGGACAGGGGGCAGCAGTGGCTACACCTTC. Encoded protein: CASSYSRTGGSSGYTF.

The V call is TRBV6-1, the J call TRBJ2-3, with D maybe TRBD2 (5 bases). Germline lookup yields CDR1 MNHNS and CDR2 SASEGT. Trimming removed 6 bases from V and 2 bases from J, with 15 bases in between. The CDR3 totals 15 residues. The CDR3 DNA reads as TGTGCCAGCAGGATTTCCGGGAACCCCACAGATACGCAGTATTTT. This translates into CASRISGNPTDTQYF.

This chain joins TRBV9 and TRBJ2-3; TRBD1 might be the D (5 bases). V dropped 0 bases and J dropped 5 bases, with 10 bases sitting between them. The CDR3 is 14 residues long. Germline lookup yields CDR1 SGDLS and CDR2 YYNGEE. The DNA of the CDR3 is TGTGCCAGCAGCGTAGTTCAGGGTTTAGATACGCAGTATTTT. Residues: CASSVVQGLDTQYF.

The chain carries TRBV28 and TRBJ1-2; no clear D gene. V was clipped by 8 bases and J by 5 bases, with 15 bases between them. Germline V CDR1 and CDR2: MDHEN, SYDVKM. This CDR3 region has 13 residues. The CDR3 loop reads CASFRGSQYGYTF. CDR3 nucleotide sequence: TGTGCCAGCTTTCGTGGCAGTCAGTATGGCTACACCTTC.

The chain employs TRBV18 and TRBJ1-3; D remains ambiguous. The CDR3 spans 16 residues. V dropped 3 bases and J dropped 0 bases, with 12 bases sitting between them. CDR1 and CDR2 (germline): KGHSH, LQKENI. CDR3 in DNA: TGTGCCAGCTCACCGGGCGGCGGGAGCTCTGGAAACACCATATATTTT. This translates into CASSPGGGSSGNTIYF. Drawing the rest from reference TRBV18 and TRBJ1-3, the complete variable domain is NAGVMQNPRHLVRRRGQEARLRCSPMKGHSHVYWYRQLPEEGLKFMVYLQKENIIDESGMPKERFSAEFPKEGPSILRIQQVVRGDSAAYFCASSPGGGSSGNTIYFGEGSWLTVV.

Written as DNA, the CDR3 is TGTGCCAGTAGCGGACGCGGAGGTGGTGGGGAAAAACTGTTTTTT. It encodes CASSGRGGGGEKLFF. J is TRBJ1-4 and V is TRBV19; D ambiguous. The germline CDR1 and CDR2 sequences are LNHDA and SQIVND (reference sequence). CDR3 size: 15 residues. The V end was cut by 6 bases, the J end by 8 bases, with 19 bases between.

The rearrangement joins TRBV11-2 to TRBJ2-7, with a possible D match to TRBD1 (6 bases). Looked up from germline, CDR1 is SGHAT and CDR2 is FQNNGV. CDR3 length: 15 amino acids. Between the trimmed V and J ends, which lost 1 base and 1 base, there was a span of 11 bases. Here the CDR3 reads CASSLGTVTSYEQYF. Written as DNA, the CDR3 is TGTGCCAGCAGCTTAGGGACAGTCACTTCCTACGAGCAGTACTTC.

There are a few counts of this clone. Other DNA sequences in the sample encode the same CDR3. This chain uses TRBV6-1 with TRBJ2-7; D may be TRBD2 (5 bases). CDR1 and CDR2 (germline): MNHNS, SASEGT. This CDR3 is built from 12 residues. V shed 3 bases and J shed 4 bases, with 7 bases lying between them. The CDR3 loop is CASSDGDYEQYF. CDR3 bases: TGTGCCAGCAGTGACGGGGATTACGAGCAGTACTTC.

The chain has TRBV5-1 and TRBJ2-2, with TRBD1 identical over 9 bases. V shed 4 bases and J 5 bases; nucleotides not matched to a gene: 9. CDR3 length: 16 amino acids. Germline lookup yields CDR1 SGHRS and CDR2 YFSETQ. For the CDR3, the DNA is TGCGCCAGCAGCGCCTCCGGGACAGGGTTTACCGGGGAGCTGTTTTTT. Translation gives CASSASGTGFTGELFF.

J is TRBJ1-6 and V is TRBV7-6; tentatively, D is TRBD1 (5 bases). Trimming cost V 1 base and J 7 bases, with 8 bases left between them. The CDR3 is 14 amino acids. CDR1 is SGHVS and CDR2 is FNYEAQ in the germline V gene. This chain's CDR3 is CASSLGGVNSPLHF. CDR3 nucleotides: TGTGCCAGCAGCTTAGGGGGGGTCAATTCACCCCTCCACTTT.

The chain is built from TRBV7-9 and TRBJ2-7, with D tentatively TRBD1 (6 bases). From germline, CDR1 is SEHNR and CDR2 FQNEAQ (reference sequence). The CDR3 is made up of 17 amino acids. Trimming left V 5 bases short and J 1 base short, with 21 bases between. CDR3 residues: CASSLGHLGGRSYEQYF. The CDR3 coding sequence is TGTGCCAGCAGCCTGGGACACCTAGGGGGAAGATCCTACGAGCAGTACTTC.

J is TRBJ2-7 and V is TRBV19, with 10 nucleotides matching TRBD1. This CDR3 is built from 16 residues. Germline values: CDR1 LNHDA, CDR2 SQIVND (reference sequence). The V and J ends lost 4 bases and 2 bases, in that order; junction bases with no gene match: 8. Here the CDR3 reads CASSRNPGQGTYEQYF. CDR3 DNA: TGTGCCAGTAGTAGGAACCCGGGACAGGGGACCTACGAGCAGTACTTC. Filled out from reference TRBV19 and TRBJ2-7, the complete variable domain reads DGGITQSPKYLFRKEGQNVTLSCEQNLNHDAMYWYRQDPGQGLRLIYYSQIVNDFQKGDIAEGYSVSREKKESFPLTVTSAQKNPTAFYLCASSRNPGQGTYEQYFGPGTRLTVT.

The gene calls are TRBV5-4 and TRBJ1-1, with a weak D call TRBD1 (5 bases). Trimming cost V 2 bases and J 3 bases, with 17 bases left between them. Germline loops: CDR1 SGHNT, CDR2 YYREEE (reference sequence). The CDR3 totals 16 residues. CDR3 amino acids: CASSLGHKRPDTEAFF. CDR3 coding DNA: TGTGCCAGCAGCTTAGGACACAAACGCCCTGACACTGAAGCTTTCTTT.

The chain uses TRBV11-2 and TRBJ2-1, with D uncertain. The CDR3 covers 14 residues. V lost 5 bases, J lost 6 bases, and 14 bases lay in between. In germline, CDR1 is SGHAT, CDR2 FQNNGV. The CDR3 region is CASSPSLDSNEQFF. CDR3 bases: TGTGCCAGCAGCCCAAGTCTAGATTCCAATGAGCAGTTCTTC.

V is TRBV7-2 and J is TRBJ2-1; 8 positions agree with TRBD2. The germline CDR1 and CDR2 sequences are SGHTA and FQGNSA. V was pared by 8 bases and J by 1 base, with 7 bases of the junction left unmatched. This CDR3 is built from 15 residues. CDR3 residues: CASHKAGVSYNEQFF. CDR3 sequence (DNA): TGTGCCAGCCACAAAGCGGGAGTGTCCTACAATGAGCAGTTCTTC.

The genes are TRBV6-5 and TRBJ2-3; D remains ambiguous. Trimming took 4 bases from V and 1 from J, leaving 6 bases between them. The CDR3 sequence is 13 residues long. CDR1 and CDR2 from the germline V gene are MNHEY and SVGAGI. The CDR3 reads CASSSRGTDTQYF. Written as DNA, the CDR3 is TGTGCCAGCAGTTCCCGTGGCACAGATACGCAGTATTTT.

In this sample, this clone turned up a few times. The genes are TRBV30 and TRBJ2-5, with D perhaps matching TRBD1 (5 bases). The CDR3 length is 12 residues. The ends were cut back, 7 bases at V and 1 base at J, with 10 bases in the middle. Germline loops: CDR1 GTSNPN, CDR2 SVGIG (reference sequence). As DNA, the CDR3 is TGTGCCTTAGGACACCGCCAAGAGACCCAGTACTTC. Translation: CALGHRQETQYF.

The chain carries TRBV18 and TRBJ2-5, with D possibly being TRBD2 (6 bases). The CDR3 is 17 residues long. The V end was cut by 3 bases, the J end by 2 bases, with 19 bases between. Germline CDR1 is KGHSH and CDR2 is LQKENI. The CDR3: CASSPPPYRGRQETQYF. DNA for the CDR3: TGTGCCAGCTCACCCCCCCCCTACCGGGGGAGGCAAGAGACCCAGTACTTC.

J is TRBJ2-5 and V is TRBV7-8; D gene ambiguous. This CDR3 has 13 residues. V shed 5 bases and J shed 5 bases, with 12 bases lying between them. The germline CDR1 and CDR2 sequences are SGHVS and FQNEAQ. CDR3 region: CASSPTGYETQYF. CDR3 coding DNA: TGTGCCAGCAGCCCCACCGGGTATGAGACCCAGTACTTC.

The chain joins TRBV9 to TRBJ1-2; D might be TRBD1 (6 bases). CDR1 is SGDLS, CDR2 YYNGEE, per germline. With 4 bases removed from V and 8 bases from J, the gap between germline ends came to 15 bases. The CDR3 length is 13 residues. The CDR3 reads CASSWDTTRGYTF. In nucleotides, the CDR3 is TGTGCCAGCAGCTGGGACACAACGAGGGGCTACACCTTC.

The V gene is TRBV28, the J gene TRBJ1-1, with TRBD1 as a possible D gene (5 bases). This CDR3 is built from 14 residues. V shed 5 bases and J shed 2 bases, with 12 bases lying between them. The germline V gene encodes CDR1 MDHEN and CDR2 SYDVKM. Here the CDR3 DNA reads TGTGCCAGCAGTCCGAACAGGCTTAACACTGAAGCTTTCTTT. It encodes CASSPNRLNTEAFF.

V usage is TRBV7-9 and J usage is TRBJ2-7; D is perhaps TRBD1 (5 bases). Trimming took 5 bases from V and 3 from J, leaving 11 bases between them. Germline V lookup: CDR1 SEHNR, CDR2 FQNEAQ (reference sequence). There are 13 residues in the CDR3. This CDR3 is CASSPDRNYEQYF. The CDR3 nucleotides are TGTGCCAGCAGCCCCGACAGAAACTACGAGCAGTACTTC.

The chain links TRBV6-1 to TRBJ1-1, with D perhaps matching TRBD1 (5 bases). V dropped 2 bases and J dropped 4 bases, with 17 bases sitting between them. CDR1 and CDR2 (germline): MNHNS, SASEGT. The CDR3 totals 16 residues. The CDR3 region has the DNA TGTGCCAGCAGTGAATTGGGGGGAAGGGGATCCACTGAAGCTTTCTTT. It yields the protein CASSELGGRGSTEAFF.

The sample holds a few counts of this clone. The CDR3 reads CASSVTGAARKGYTF. The CDR3 DNA reads as TGTGCCAGCAGTGTCACAGGGGCGGCAAGGAAAGGCTACACCTTC. V gene TRBV27 combines with J gene TRBJ1-2; 7 bases agree with TRBD1. Germline CDR1 MNHEY, CDR2 SMNVEV (reference sequence). This CDR3 is built from 15 residues. V lost 5 bases and J lost 8; bases outside the gene matches: 14.

The chain recombines TRBV6-5 with TRBJ1-2, with D possibly matching TRBD1 (5 bases). Looked up from germline, CDR1 is MNHEY and CDR2 is SVGAGI. V was trimmed by 10 bases and J by 4 bases, leaving 10 bases between them. The CDR3 is 11 residues long. The CDR3 loop is CATHQGYGYTF. CDR3 sequence (DNA): TGTGCCACCCATCAGGGCTATGGCTACACCTTC.

The sample holds one count of this clone. The chain joins TRBV27 to TRBJ2-3; maybe TRBD2 (5 bases). The CDR3 is 17 residues long. Trimming stripped 1 base from V and 0 bases from J, with 14 bases between. Germline CDR1 reads MNHEY; CDR2 reads SMNVEV (reference sequence). The CDR3 DNA sequence: TGTGCCAGCAGTTTATTTCCCCGGGAAACTAGCACAGATACGCAGTATTTT. Amino acids: CASSLFPRETSTDTQYF.

This chain connects TRBV9 to TRBJ2-2; maybe TRBD2 (5 bases). The CDR3 spans 14 residues. The V gene lost 3 bases and the J gene lost 7 bases, with 13 bases spanning the gap. Germline CDR1 reads SGDLS; CDR2 reads YYNGEE. CDR3 nucleotides: TGTGCCAGCAGCGCAACGACGGAGGTCGGGGAGCTGTTTTTT. Translated: CASSATTEVGELFF. Variable domain in full (rest from reference TRBV9 and TRBJ2-2): DSGVTQTPKHLITATGQRVTLRCSPRSGDLSVYWYQQSLDQGLQFLIQYYNGEERAKGNILERFSAQQFPDLHSELNLSSLELGDSALYFCASSATTEVGELFFGEGSRLTVL.

The chain is built from TRBV19 and TRBJ1-1; D unclear. Germline-derived CDR1 and CDR2 are LNHDA and SQIVND (reference sequence). The CDR3 is 14 residues long. V lost 3 bases and J lost 0, with 8 bases in between. As DNA, the CDR3 is TGTGCCAGTAGTATCAGTTTGATGAACACTGAAGCTTTCTTT. This encodes CASSISLMNTEAFF.